This T cell receptor (beta chain) was retrieved from a study of blood T cell repertoires in COVID-19. Study-level background: Acute and convalescent COVID-19 specimens originated in the United States, Italy and Spain. PBMCs, B-cell-depleted T cells, or T cells provided the cDNA or gDNA that made up the material.

In this sample, this clone turned up a few times. Original processing methods: Quantification of nucleated cells was approximated via reference gene primer amplification. Assay: immunoSEQ multiplex PCR; the TCRdb copy retains only in-frame clones and omits some. From that table come the V and J calls and clone size; the DNA was used to work out D and trimming. Among about 280,000 clones, about 88% were seen once, and the ten largest hold about 11%. The germline V gene has CDR1 LGHDT and CDR2 YNNKEL (reference sequence). The CDR3 is 12 residues long. V dropped 3 bases and J dropped 8 bases, with 10 bases sitting between them. Seattle researchers signed up patients amid active infection and tracked them longitudinally.

The rearrangement joins TRBV3-1 (or the pseudogene TRBV3-2) to TRBJ1-2; D gene ambiguous. This receptor was identified in a woman aged 30 to 39 with COVID-19, enrolled during active disease. Source material: peripheral blood. The CDR3 sequence: CASSQDTRGYTF. The CDR3 nucleotides read TGTGCCAGCAGCCAGGATACGCGGGGCTACACCTTC.